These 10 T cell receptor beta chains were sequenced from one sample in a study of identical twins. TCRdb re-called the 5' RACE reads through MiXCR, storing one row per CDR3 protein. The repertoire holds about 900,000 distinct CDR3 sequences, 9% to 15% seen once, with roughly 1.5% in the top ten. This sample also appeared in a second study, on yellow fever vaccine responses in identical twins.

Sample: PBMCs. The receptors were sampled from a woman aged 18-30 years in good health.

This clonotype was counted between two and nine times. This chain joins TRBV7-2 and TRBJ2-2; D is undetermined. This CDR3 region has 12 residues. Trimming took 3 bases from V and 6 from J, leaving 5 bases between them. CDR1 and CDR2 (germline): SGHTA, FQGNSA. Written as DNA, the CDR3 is TGTGCCAGCAGCTTTATCTCCGGGGAGCTGTTTTTT. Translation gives CASSFISGELFF.

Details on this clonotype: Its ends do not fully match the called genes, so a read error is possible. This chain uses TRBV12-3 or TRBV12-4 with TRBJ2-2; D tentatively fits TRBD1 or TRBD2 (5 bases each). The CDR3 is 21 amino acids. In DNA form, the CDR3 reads TGTGCCAGCGGTTTTTCCTTTCTGAGGGGTCTAGGGTCTCCAGGTACCGGGGAGCTGTTTTTT. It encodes CASGFSFLRGLGSPGTGELFF.

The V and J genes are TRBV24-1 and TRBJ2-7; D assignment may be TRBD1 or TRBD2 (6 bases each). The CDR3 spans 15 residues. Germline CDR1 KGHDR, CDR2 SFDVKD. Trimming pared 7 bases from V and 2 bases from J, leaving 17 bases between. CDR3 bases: TGTGCCACCAGCTCGGGGAAGGGGGGACCCTACGAGCAGTACTTC. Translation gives CATSSGKGGPYEQYF.

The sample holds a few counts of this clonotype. CDR3 in amino acids: CASSQDSGSLGFEQFF. The CDR3 region has the DNA TGTGCCAGCAGCCAGGATAGCGGGAGTTTAGGTTTTGAGCAGTTCTTC. The chain uses TRBV14 and TRBJ2-1, with 9 bases fitting TRBD2. The J segment lost 9 bases and the V segment lost 3 bases, leaving 12 bases of the junction unmatched. Germline assignment: CDR1 SGHDN and CDR2 FVKESK. The CDR3 is 16 amino acids.

The CDR3: CASSPQLAGGELFF. In DNA form, the CDR3 reads TGTGCCAGCAGCCCGCAGCTGGCGGGCGGGGAGCTGTTTTTT. This chain connects TRBV7-6 to TRBJ2-2, with a tentative D call TRBD2 (5 bases). CDR1 SGHVS and CDR2 FNYEAQ come from the germline V gene. The CDR3 runs to 14 residues. Trimming shortened V by 5 bases and J by 7 bases, and 14 bases separated the two germline ends.

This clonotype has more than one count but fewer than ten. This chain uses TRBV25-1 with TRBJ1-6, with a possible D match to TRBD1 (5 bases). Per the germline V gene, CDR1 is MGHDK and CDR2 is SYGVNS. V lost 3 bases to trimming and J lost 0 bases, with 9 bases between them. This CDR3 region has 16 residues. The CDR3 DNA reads TGTGCCAGCAGTGACGGGGGGAGCTCCTATAATTCACCCCTCCACTTT. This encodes CASSDGGSSYNSPLHF.

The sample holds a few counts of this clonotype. The CDR3 loop is CASSFGGEGITGELFF. The CDR3 DNA is TGTGCCAGCAGCTTCGGAGGGGAGGGAATCACCGGGGAGCTGTTTTTT. The J gene is TRBJ2-2, the V gene TRBV7-2; 7 positions match TRBD2. V trimming: 3 bases; J trimming: 4 bases; junction bases outside the gene matches: 8. This CDR3 is built from 16 residues. The germline gives CDR1 SGHTA, CDR2 FQGNSA.

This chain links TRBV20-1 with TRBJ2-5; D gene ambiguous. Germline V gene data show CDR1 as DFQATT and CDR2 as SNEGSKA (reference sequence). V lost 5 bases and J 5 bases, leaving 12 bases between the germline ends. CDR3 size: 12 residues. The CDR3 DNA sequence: TGCAGTGCTGGACGCGAGTTGGAGACCCAGTACTTC. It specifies CSAGRELETQYF.

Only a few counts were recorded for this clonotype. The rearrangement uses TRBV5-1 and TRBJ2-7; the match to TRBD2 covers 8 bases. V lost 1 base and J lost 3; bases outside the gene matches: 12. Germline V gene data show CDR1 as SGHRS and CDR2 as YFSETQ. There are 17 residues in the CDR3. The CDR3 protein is CASSLLRGGTGYYEQYV. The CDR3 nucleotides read TGCGCCAGCAGCTTGCTCCGGGGGGGCACTGGCTACTACGAGCAGTACGTC.

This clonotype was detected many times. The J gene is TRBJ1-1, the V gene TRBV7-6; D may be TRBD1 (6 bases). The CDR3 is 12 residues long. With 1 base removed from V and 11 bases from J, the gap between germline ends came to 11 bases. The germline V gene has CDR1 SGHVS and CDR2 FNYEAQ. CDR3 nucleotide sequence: TGTGCCAGCAGCTTAGTTCAGGGGACGGCTTTCTTT. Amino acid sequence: CASSLVQGTAFF.